The TCR beta chain under discussion was sequenced for a study of T cell changes during pregnancy in multiple sclerosis. Trimming removed 4 bases at V and 4 bases at J, with 13 bases between. Germline CDR1 and CDR2: LNHDA and SQIVND (reference sequence). The CDR3 has 14 residues. Produced via immunoSEQ multiplex PCR; TCRdb's table is partial and in-frame only. The table lists around 100,000 clones, approximately 94% of them singletons. The chain carries TRBV19 and TRBJ1-2; tentative D call: TRBD1 (5 bases). Source: peripheral blood, taken before pregnancy. This TCR came from a female donor with multiple sclerosis, enrolled in a pregnancy study. This chain's CDR3 is CASSNAGQGYGYTF. CDR3 DNA sequence: TGTGCCAGTAGTAATGCAGGACAAGGCTATGGCTACACCTTC.